Following are 21 T cell receptor beta chains from one sample sequenced in a study of blood T cells in healthy people across ages. Alongside a J-beta primer mix, a sample-barcoded 5' primer served in a second PCR lasting roughly 7 to 11 cycles. One entry per CDR3 protein results from TCRdb running MiXCR on the 5' RACE reads. The sample lists 660,000 or so distinct CDR3 sequences; approximately 50% were seen once. Sequencing used blood. These receptors originate from a man in his fifties or sixties in good health.

The chain has TRBV20-1 and TRBJ2-7, with TRBD2 identical over 15 bases. CDR3 length equals 17 residues. Germline CDR1 reads DFQATT; CDR2 reads SNEGSKA (reference sequence). The V gene end was trimmed by 5 bases and the J gene end by 7 bases; junction bases not matched to a gene: 15. The CDR3 DNA reads TGCAGTGCTCTCGGGACTAGCGGGGGGACGACTGACAATGAGCAGTACTTC. This codes for CSALGTSGGTTDNEQYF.

This CDR3 is CASSQTSIHSSGYGYTF. The DNA for the CDR3 is TGTGCCAGCAGCCAAACCTCAATTCACAGCTCGGGCTATGGCTACACCTTC. This sequence joins TRBV4-2 and TRBJ1-2; D unresolved. Germline values: CDR1 LGHNA, CDR2 YNFKEQ. V lost 2 bases to trimming and J lost 4 bases, with 20 bases between them. The CDR3 loop spans 17 amino acids.

This clonotype has a single count. The chain recombines TRBV5-1 with TRBJ2-2, with D hard to call. V lost 0 bases to trimming and J lost 4 bases, with 10 bases between them. The CDR3 spans 15 residues. CDR1 SGHRS and CDR2 YFSETQ come from the germline V gene. For the CDR3, the DNA is TGCGCCAGCAGCTTGGATTGGGCTCGCACCGGGGAGCTGTTTTTT. It yields the protein CASSLDWARTGELFF.

The chain has TRBV5-1 and TRBJ2-4, with TRBD2 identical over 8 bases. CDR1 SGHRS and CDR2 YFSETQ come from the germline V gene. The CDR3 loop spans 16 amino acids. With 4 bases clipped from V and 3 bases from J, the junction kept 9 bases outside the gene matches. For the CDR3, the DNA is TGCGCCAGCAGCCCCCCCGGGGGGGCAGGCAAAAACATTCAGTACTTC. Protein sequence: CASSPPGGAGKNIQYF.

This clonotype was observed a few times. This chain joins TRBV20-1 and TRBJ2-5; possibly TRBD1 for D (6 bases). Germline V gene lookup returns CDR1 DFQATT and CDR2 SNEGSKA (reference sequence). There are 13 residues in the CDR3. The V and J ends lost 4 bases and 5 bases respectively, with 14 bases between them. CDR3 nucleotides: TGCAGTGCTACCCAAACAGGGATGGAGACCCAGTACTTC. It codes for CSATQTGMETQYF.

This clonotype was counted only a few times. This chain connects TRBV20-1 to TRBJ2-2, with 14 positions matching TRBD2. This CDR3 spans 14 amino acids. Germline V lookup: CDR1 DFQATT, CDR2 SNEGSKA (reference sequence). Losses at the gene ends were 5 bases for V and 8 bases for J; bases not matched to a gene: 4. CDR3: CSAPGLAGEGELFF. The CDR3 DNA is TGCAGTGCTCCGGGACTAGCGGGGGAAGGGGAGCTGTTTTTT.

V and J are TRBV20-1 and TRBJ1-4, with D unclear. V was clipped by 3 bases and J by 9 bases, with 17 bases between them. This CDR3 region has 14 residues. In germline, CDR1 is DFQATT, CDR2 SNEGSKA (reference sequence). The CDR3 bases are TGCAGTGCTAGGGACGGCTCTGGGGATAAAAAACTGTTTTTT. Residues: CSARDGSGDKKLFF.

The genes are TRBV20-1 and TRBJ2-3; possibly TRBD2 for D (7 bases). V shed 3 bases and J shed 6 bases, with 16 bases lying between them. Germline V lookup: CDR1 DFQATT, CDR2 SNEGSKA (reference sequence). This CDR3 contains 14 residues. The CDR3 region has the DNA TGCAGTGCTAGTATCGGGGGGCTAGGGGATACGCAGTATTTT. Amino acids: CSASIGGLGDTQYF.

This chain links TRBV27 with TRBJ2-5, with D maybe TRBD2 (7 bases). Germline-derived CDR1 and CDR2 are MNHEY and SMNVEV (reference sequence). The CDR3 spans 15 residues. V lost 0 bases and J 4 bases, leaving 12 bases between the germline ends. CDR3 protein: CASSLSGGVGETQYF. The CDR3 nucleotides are TGTGCCAGCAGTTTATCAGGGGGGGTAGGAGAGACCCAGTACTTC.

This clonotype was seen more than once but under ten times. The gene calls are TRBV4-2 and TRBJ2-1; TRBD2 might be the D (6 bases). The CDR3 runs 13 residues. Germline CDR1 reads LGHNA; CDR2 reads YNFKEQ. V was cut by 0 bases and J by 14 bases, with 14 bases left in between. The CDR3 DNA follows: TGTGCCAGCAGCCAAGAAGCTTTGATAGCGGAGTTCTTC. Its protein is CASSQEALIAEFF.

This clonotype has only one observation. V usage is TRBV12-3 or TRBV12-4 and J usage is TRBJ1-6; perhaps TRBD1 as D (6 bases). This CDR3 comprises 15 residues. V was shortened by 2 bases and J by 6 bases, with 11 bases between the two germline ends. CDR3 amino acids: CASSLRGTFNSPLHF. CDR3 sequence (DNA): TGTGCCAGCAGTTTAAGGGGGACCTTTAATTCACCCCTCCACTTT.

The chain uses TRBV5-6 and TRBJ2-4; D ambiguous. Trimming took off 1 base at V and 0 bases at J, with 8 bases between the two ends. In germline, CDR1 is SGHDT, CDR2 YYEEEE. This CDR3 is 15 amino acids long. This chain's CDR3 is CASSLTVLAKNIQYF. Written as DNA, the CDR3 is TGTGCCAGCAGCTTGACTGTACTAGCCAAAAACATTCAGTACTTC.

This clonotype was recorded a few times. The chain recombines TRBV12-3 or TRBV12-4 with TRBJ1-5; D gene uncertain. The CDR3 consists of 12 residues. V shed 4 bases and J shed 3 bases, with 4 bases lying between them. This CDR3 reads CASSSANQPQHF. As DNA, the CDR3 is TGTGCCAGCAGTTCGGCCAATCAGCCCCAGCATTTT.

This clonotype was seen just once. This sequence joins TRBV27 and TRBJ2-6; maybe TRBD1 (6 bases). The V gene lost 6 bases and the J gene lost 0 bases, with 12 bases spanning the gap. Germline V gives CDR1 MNHEY, CDR2 SMNVEV (reference sequence). This CDR3 contains 16 residues. In DNA, the CDR3 is TGTGCCAGCAGCTTGGGGGCCGTCTCTGGGGCCAACGTCCTGACTTTC. Its translation: CASSLGAVSGANVLTF.

Remarks on this clonotype: The junction does not match germline at one end; this may be a read error. V and J are TRBV20-1 and TRBJ2-1, with D perhaps matching TRBD2 (6 bases). This CDR3 spans 18 amino acids. Germline loops: CDR1 DFQATT, CDR2 SNEGSKA (reference sequence). CDR3 residues: CSARDTHVPAGWGDEQFF. The CDR3 bases are TGCAGTGCTAGAGATACCCACGTTCCAGCGGGCTGGGGGGATGAGCAGTTCTTT.

The CDR3 protein is CATRDVNTEAFF. The CDR3 DNA reads as TGTGCCACCAGGGACGTGAACACTGAAGCTTTCTTT. The chain employs TRBV6-5 and TRBJ1-1; possibly TRBD1 for D (5 bases). Germline loops: CDR1 MNHEY, CDR2 SVGAGI. The CDR3 is 12 amino acids. The germline V and J ends were trimmed by 10 bases and 0 bases, with 9 bases remaining between them.

The sample holds a few counts of this clonotype. The V call is TRBV5-1, the J call TRBJ1-2; possible D gene TRBD1, 5 bases. This CDR3 is 17 amino acids long. The germline V gene encodes CDR1 SGHRS and CDR2 YFSETQ. V was cut by 0 bases and J by 6 bases, with 21 bases left in between. The CDR3 sequence is CASSLVGRQPSTDGYTF. The DNA for the CDR3 is TGCGCCAGCAGCTTGGTGGGGAGACAGCCTTCGACGGATGGCTACACCTTC.

This clonotype was seen more than once but under ten times. For the CDR3, the DNA is TGTGCCAGCAGCTCGGGTCAGCGGGGTAGCACAGATACGCAGTATTTT. Protein product: CASSSGQRGSTDTQYF. The V and J genes are TRBV7-2 and TRBJ2-3; 7 positions match TRBD2. The germline CDR1 and CDR2 sequences are SGHTA and FQGNSA. The CDR3 consists of 16 residues. After removal of 4 bases from V and 0 bases from J, the junction contained 7 bases not matched to a gene.

The chain joins TRBV20-1 to TRBJ2-1; D is perhaps TRBD1 (6 bases). V was clipped by 4 bases and J by 7 bases, with 17 bases between them. Germline-derived CDR1 and CDR2 are DFQATT and SNEGSKA (reference sequence). The CDR3 spans 14 residues. The CDR3 nucleotides are TGCAGTGCTACCTACAGGGTCCTGAGGAATGAGCAGTTCTTC. Amino acids: CSATYRVLRNEQFF.

The chain recombines TRBV5-1 with TRBJ2-3; no definite D call. Trimming removed 1 base at V and 6 bases at J, with 9 bases between. The CDR3 is 13 amino acids. CDR1 is SGHRS and CDR2 is YFSETQ in the germline V gene. DNA of the CDR3: TGCGCCAGCAGCTTGACACCACCTGATACGCAGTATTTT. The encoded protein is CASSLTPPDTQYF.

The table lists this clonotype with a count of one. V and J are TRBV13 and TRBJ2-5; the match to TRBD2 covers 7 bases. CDR3 length: 15 amino acids. Germline values: CDR1 PRHDT, CDR2 FYEKMQ (reference sequence). V was clipped by 5 bases and J by 4 bases; unmatched bases: 10. The CDR3 DNA reads as TGTGCCAGCAGCCGCGGGGGATCCACGGCAGAGACCCAGTACTTC. Translated, it gives CASSRGGSTAETQYF.